This T cell receptor (beta chain) originates from a study of identical twins listed by TCRdb under 2016. Some background on the complete study: To test whether fetal clonotypes persist, the study used deep sequencing on TCR alpha and beta repertoires from monozygotic twins, unrelated adults of various ages, and cord blood. To rule out contamination, the twin experiments were replicated at different times with different library preparation protocols.

Only healthy Caucasian donors were included. Three pairs of female monozygotic twins, all aged about 18 to 29 years, made up the twin cohort. CD4+ and CD8+ T cell populations were isolated with positive isolation kits from Invitrogen. The library was made by 5' RACE. The sample was run on an Illumina HiSeq 2000. A universal primer binding site was introduced by template switching, and a unique molecular identifier was present in the final cDNA, enabling accurate counting of TCR cDNA molecules. First-strand cDNA for TCR alpha and beta chains was synthesized from specific primers in the conserved constant-segment region. Each cDNA library was double barcoded, with a SMART-Mk sample barcode plus Illumina barcodes, to control for contamination. TruSeq adapter sequences and Illumina sample barcodes were added in two successive PCR steps. The Illumina HiSeq platform was used with custom primers to sequence TCR alpha and beta cDNA libraries. Turning to the authors' computational methods: Raw reads were processed with MiGEC to extract unique molecular identifiers, and MiXCR was used to determine CDR3 positions. Recombination models were inferred per individual with the repgenHMM and IGoR tools using an EM algorithm. Shared clonotype analysis was performed with the tcR package in R, normalizing sharing by the product of cloneset sizes. Out-of-frame nonproductive sequences were analyzed to study raw recombination free of thymic and clonal selection effects. TCRdb redid the processing of the public reads, applying fastp at Q25 and MiXCR, and retained in-frame beta chains. Rows with a matching CDR3 protein are joined into one entry that keeps the most common DNA and genes. The V and J calls come from TCRdb's annotation, not from the publication. The sample table lists around 530,000 distinct CDR3 sequences, 13% to 15% of them with a count of one. The top ten constitute 0.44% of the sample.

What the research found in general, with its limitations: Conclusions relied on cross-sectional statistical analysis, since the same donors could not be followed over many years. Compared with coincidental sharing between unrelated individuals, an excess of low generation-probability sequences was observed among out-of-frame TCR alpha sequences shared between twins. In monozygotic twins, out-of-frame TCR alpha sharing was systematically underestimated by recombination models, although the models agreed with sharing between unrelated individuals. Fewer insertions were carried by abundant cord blood beta clonotypes; a weaker similar trend was observed in young adult naive repertoires, while no such trend was observed in memory repertoires. Zero-insertion analyses could be partly confounded by invariant T cells such as MAIT and iNKT, though diverse VJ usage argued against such confounding for most clonotypes. A weaker excess of twin sharing was found in beta out-of-frame sequences because the signal-to-noise ratio was lowered by fewer shared sequences.

This clonotype was detected only a few times. Its antigen is currently not known. No much larger clone exists at a distance of one base, and base qualities are not known. These sequences were also reported in another study, on yellow fever vaccine responses in identical twins. The second source states: According to the authors, in identical twins the way T cells responded to vaccination appeared partly convergent and partly personalized. In identical twins, the study followed T cell clones that responded to the vaccine with precision.

Specimen: CD4+ T cells sorted from blood. The TCR was taken from a woman under 30 in good health.

The CDR3 is CASSLVPVGETQYF. The DNA is as follows: TGTGCCAGCAGCTTAGTGCCGGTGGGGGAGACCCAGTACTTC. The chain couples TRBV11-2 to TRBJ2-5, with an unclear D gene assignment. From the cysteine through the phenylalanine, the CDR3 covers 14 amino acids. Just CDR3 DNA is preserved here, 42 bases in frame from base 1. The junction carries 11 bases between V and J, which are trimmed by 1 base and 5 bases respectively. Taken from the germline V gene, the CDR1 and CDR2 loops are SGHAT and FQNNGV.